A selection of T cell receptor beta chains follows, all from one sample in a study of cytomegalovirus exposure and HLA in healthy donors. Sequencing was performed with immunoSEQ multiplex PCR; in TCRdb, only in-frame clones are kept and a portion is missing. The data contain 160,000 or so clones, approximately 87% of them singletons. Sequenced: PBMCs. Receptor source: a woman aged 30 to 39 in good health and CMV-seronegative. The CDR3 runs from the conserved cysteine through the conserved F or W. A D gene is named only where the DNA matches it firmly. Clone size is stated in some rows and not others, as once, few, many or a class when expanded.

V gene	clone size	D gene	J gene	CDR3 DNA	CDR3 protein
TRBV5-1	once	NA	TRBJ1-1	TGCGCCAGCAGCCGTCACCTACCCGGGGAGAACACTGAAGCTTTCTTT	CASSRHLPGENTEAFF
TRBV2	NA	TRBD1	TRBJ1-4	TGTGCCAGCAGTGAAATGGGGACAGGGTCCAATGAAAAACTGTTTTTT	CASSEMGTGSNEKLFF
TRBV7-6	NA	NA	TRBJ1-6	TGTGCCAGCAGCCTTAAGGGGTTTTCACCCCTCCACTTT	CASSLKGFSPLHF
TRBV7-9	NA	NA	TRBJ2-1	TGTGCCAGCAGCGTTAGCCGGGGGTCCAATGAGCAGTTCTTC	CASSVSRGSNEQFF
TRBV6-1	NA	TRBD1	TRBJ2-3	TGTGCCAGATTTTCGACAGGGGGCACAGATACGCAGTATTTT	CARFSTGGTDTQYF
TRBV6-1	NA	TRBD2	TRBJ2-3	TGTGCCAGCTCGGAAGCTAGCGGGACCACAGATACGCAGTATTTT	CASSEASGTTDTQYF
TRBV4-2	NA	TRBD2	TRBJ2-2	TGTGCCAGCAGCCTCCGTAGCCAATCGCCGGGACTAGCGGGGGGGCGTTGGGGAACCGGGGAGCTGTTTTTT	CASSLRSQSPGLAGGRWGTGELFF
TRBV27	NA	TRBD1	TRBJ2-7	TGTGCCAGCAGTGACCGTGGGACAGGGCTCTCCGAGCAGTACTTC	CASSDRGTGLSEQYF
TRBV5-6	NA	TRBD2	TRBJ2-1	TGTGCCAGCAGCCTGTCTGGGACTAGCTACAATGAGCAGTTCTTC	CASSLSGTSYNEQFF
TRBV7-2	NA	NA	TRBJ2-7	TGTGCCAGCAGCTTAATCCGGGGTGGCGAGCAGTACTTC	CASSLIRGGEQYF
TRBV11-2	NA	TRBD2	TRBJ2-5	TGTGCCAGCAGCTTAGTGCCCCTTGGGGCGGGGGGGCCTCAAGAGACCCAGTACTTC	CASSLVPLGAGGPQETQYF
TRBV7-2	NA	TRBD2	TRBJ2-1	TGTGCCAGCAGCTTAGGGACTAGCGGGGCCGGGCAGTTCTTC	CASSLGTSGAGQFF
TRBV5-1	NA	TRBD2	TRBJ2-5	TGCGCCAGCAGCTTTCCGACCAGACTAGCGGGGGACCAAGAGACCCAGTACTTC	CASSFPTRLAGDQETQYF
TRBV4-2	NA	TRBD2	TRBJ2-2	TGTGCCAGCAGCCGGGGTCAACCGGGACTAGCGGGGGAGTACACCGGGGAGCTGTTTTTT	CASSRGQPGLAGEYTGELFF
TRBV15	NA	TRBD1	TRBJ2-7	TGTGCCACCAGCAGAGGACAGGGGGCAGGAGAGCAGTACTTC	CATSRGQGAGEQYF
TRBV19	few	TRBD2	TRBJ2-1	TGTGCCAGTATGGGGCTAGCGGGGGCTGGTGAGCAGTTCTTC	CASMGLAGAGEQFF
TRBV5-5	NA	TRBD1	TRBJ1-2	TGTGCCAGCAGTTCTCCGGGACAGGGGGCCGGAGGCTACACCTTC	CASSSPGQGAGGYTF
TRBV4-3	NA	TRBD2	TRBJ2-2	TGCGCCAGCAGCCAAGCAGGGGGACTAGCGATCACCGGGGAGCTGTTTTTT	CASSQAGGLAITGELFF
TRBV27	once	NA	TRBJ1-2	TGTGCCAGCAGTTTACTTGGCAGTTCAAACTATGGCTACACCTTC	CASSLLGSSNYGYTF
TRBV4-1	NA	TRBD1	TRBJ2-7	TGCGCCAGCAGCCAAGAGCGACCCGCTCAGGGGGATTTTAGTTTCGAGCAGTACTTC	CASSQERPAQGDFSFEQYF
TRBV6-4	NA	TRBD1	TRBJ1-1	TGTGCCAGCAGTGACGGGGACAGTAACACTGAAGCTTTCTTT	CASSDGDSNTEAFF
TRBV19	NA	TRBD1	TRBJ1-1	TGTGCCACCAGACAGGGTCTCACTGAAGCTTTCTTT	CATRQGLTEAFF
TRBV2	NA	NA	TRBJ1-4	TGTGCCACAAACCAGGGGTTCGAAAAACTGTTTTTT	CATNQGFEKLFF
TRBV4-1	NA	TRBD1	TRBJ2-5	TGCGCCAGCAGCCAAGTGGCGGGACAGGGAGAGACCCAGTACTTC	CASSQVAGQGETQYF
TRBV5-4	NA	NA	TRBJ1-6	TGTGCCAGCAGCTTGGGAGGTTTTGGGTACTCCTATAATTCACCCCTCCACTTT	CASSLGGFGYSYNSPLHF
TRBV25-1	once	NA	TRBJ1-6	TGTGCCAGTAAGGACGCAGGGGCGCAGAGTTCTTCACCCCTCCACTTT	CASKDAGAQSSSPLHF
TRBV4-3	NA	NA	TRBJ2-1	TGCGCCAGCAGCCAAGATATAAGGGGGGGGCCATACAATGAGCAGTTCTTC	CASSQDIRGGPYNEQFF
TRBV7-9	once	TRBD1	TRBJ2-3	TGTGCCAGCAGCCTCGGGACAGTATCCACAGATACGCAGTATTTT	CASSLGTVSTDTQYF
TRBV5-6	NA	NA	TRBJ1-5	TGTGCCAGCAGCTATCAAAATCAGCCCCAGCATTTT	CASSYQNQPQHF
TRBV5-1	NA	NA	TRBJ1-5	TGCGCCAGCAGCTTGGCCGGGGGTGGGCAGCCCCAGCATTTT	CASSLAGGGQPQHF
TRBV27	NA	NA	TRBJ2-6	TGTGCCAGCAGTTCACTCAGACTCTCTGGGGCCAACGTCCTGACTTTC	CASSSLRLSGANVLTF
TRBV4-1	NA	TRBD1	TRBJ1-3	TGCGCCAGCAGCCAAACAGGGGGCGGAAACACCATATATTTT	CASSQTGGGNTIYF
TRBV10-3	NA	TRBD1	TRBJ1-4	TGTGCCATCAGTGAGTCGTTCGGGACAGGGGTAGAGTTTGGCTCAAGAAGCCCTAGTGAAAAACTGTTTTTT	CAISESFGTGVEFGSRSPSEKLFF
TRBV5-1	NA	TRBD1	TRBJ1-1	TGCGCCAGCAGCCCGGGACAGACGATGAACACTGAAGCTTTCTTT	CASSPGQTMNTEAFF
TRBV18	few	NA	TRBJ2-7	TGTGCCAGCTCACCCCTGGGCGGGGCCTACGAGCAGTACTTC	CASSPLGGAYEQYF
TRBV7-9	NA	NA	TRBJ2-2	TGTGCCAGCAGCAAAGCCGCGGGTGCCGGGGAGCTGTTTTTT	CASSKAAGAGELFF
TRBV25-1	NA	NA	TRBJ1-5	TGTGCCAGCAGTTGGGGGGGGGATCAGCCCCAGCATTTT	CASSWGGDQPQHF
TRBV5-1	NA	NA	TRBJ2-1	TGCGCCAGCCTAGAAGCGAATGAGCAGTTCTTC	CASLEANEQFF
TRBV27	NA	NA	TRBJ1-1	TGTGCCAGCAGTTTTCAGGGTAGGGGCACTGAAGCTTTCTTT	CASSFQGRGTEAFF
TRBV5-1	NA	TRBD2	TRBJ2-7	TGCGCCAGCAGCCCTAGCGGGGGGAACTCCTACGAGCAGTACTTC	CASSPSGGNSYEQYF
TRBV23-1	NA	NA	TRBJ2-3	TGCGCCAGCAGTCGTCCGGGTGCGGGGACCACAGATACGCAGTATTTT	CASSRPGAGTTDTQYF